This T cell receptor beta chain stems from a study of tumor T cells in aggressive B-cell lymphoma. Germline V gene data show CDR1 as MNHEY and CDR2 as SMNVEV (reference sequence). With 6 bases clipped from V and 0 bases from J, the junction kept 6 bases outside the gene matches. There are 16 residues in the CDR3. Clones were read by immunoSEQ multiplex PCR, and TCRdb kept only the in-frame ones, dropping some. In the table there are 2,000 to 3,000 clones, approximately 80% of which are singletons. The gene calls are TRBV27 and TRBJ1-5; 9 nucleotides agree with TRBD1. The sequenced sample consisted of tumor tissue. This sequence originates from an adult with diffuse large B cell lymphoma. CDR3 DNA sequence: TGTGCCAGCAGAGCGGACAGGGGCGATAGCAATCAGCCCCAGCATTTT. The encoded protein is CASRADRGDSNQPQHF.